A single T cell receptor beta chain is shown here with its context. Its target is unknown. The protocol was immunoSEQ multiplex PCR, while the TCRdb copy is restricted to in-frame clones and leaves out a portion. The sample lists fewer than 60,000 clones, 80% to 90% occurring once. This sample was included in a study of OX40 agonist ivuxolimab in advanced cancers. In the study overall: Patients were infused with ivuxolimab every 2 weeks at 0.01 to 10 mg/kg. Dose-escalation cases comprised hepatocellular carcinoma, melanoma, renal cell or head and neck cancer. Study-level findings and limits: Expanded clones were, on average, more numerous among CD8+ T cells than CD4+. The study observed clonal expansion of CD4+ and CD8+ blood T cells by week 6 at 0.1 to 3.0 mg/kg.

Specimen: CD4+ or CD8+ T cells sorted from blood, collected in a trial of the OX40 agonist ivuxolimab. This TCR was sampled from an adult with an advanced solid tumor such as melanoma, head and neck, liver or kidney cancer.

This chain's CDR3 is CASIPGQRQETQYF. In DNA form, the CDR3 reads TGTGCCAGCATCCCAGGACAGAGACAAGAGACCCAGTACTTC. The chain recombines TRBV2 with TRBJ2-5, with D maybe TRBD1 (6 bases). Looked up from germline, CDR1 is SNHLY and CDR2 is FYNNEI. The V and J ends lost 7 bases and 2 bases respectively, with 14 bases between them. The CDR3 consists of 14 residues. The whole variable domain, remainder taken from reference TRBV2 and TRBJ2-5, is EPEVTQTPSHQVTQMGQEVILRCVPISNHLYFYWYRQILGQKVEFLVSFYNNEISEKSEIFDDQFSVERPDGSNFTLKIRSTKLEDSAMYFCASIPGQRQETQYFGPGTRLLVL.